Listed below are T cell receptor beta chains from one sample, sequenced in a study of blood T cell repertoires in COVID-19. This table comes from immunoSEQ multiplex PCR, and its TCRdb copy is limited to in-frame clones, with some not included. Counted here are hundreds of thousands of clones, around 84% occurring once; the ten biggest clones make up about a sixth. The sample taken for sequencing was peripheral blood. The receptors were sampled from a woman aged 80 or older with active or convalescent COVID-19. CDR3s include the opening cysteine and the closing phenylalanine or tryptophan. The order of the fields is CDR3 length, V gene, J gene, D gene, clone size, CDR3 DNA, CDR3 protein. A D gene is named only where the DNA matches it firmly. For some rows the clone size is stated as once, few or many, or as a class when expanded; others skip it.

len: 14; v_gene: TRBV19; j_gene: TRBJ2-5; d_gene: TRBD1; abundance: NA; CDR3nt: TGTGCCAGTAGTACGACAGGGGTTAAAGAGACCCAGTACTTC; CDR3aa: CASSTTGVKETQYF
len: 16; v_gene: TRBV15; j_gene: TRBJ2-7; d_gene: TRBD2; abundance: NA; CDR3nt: TGTGCCACCAGTCTCCCTCCTAGCGGGGTCTCCTACGAGCAGTACTTC; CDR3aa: CATSLPPSGVSYEQYF
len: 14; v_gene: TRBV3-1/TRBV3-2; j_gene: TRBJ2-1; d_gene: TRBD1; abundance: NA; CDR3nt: TGTGCCAGCAGCTCTGGACAGGGGGCGAATGAGCAGTTCTTC; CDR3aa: CASSSGQGANEQFF
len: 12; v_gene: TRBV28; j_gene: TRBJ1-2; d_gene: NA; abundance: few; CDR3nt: TGTGCCAGCAGCTCTCAGAACTATGGCTACACCTTC; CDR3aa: CASSSQNYGYTF
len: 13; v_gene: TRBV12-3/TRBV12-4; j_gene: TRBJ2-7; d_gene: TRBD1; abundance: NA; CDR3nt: TGTGCCAGCCGACGGACAGGCTGGGGCGAGCAGTACTTC; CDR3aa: CASRRTGWGEQYF
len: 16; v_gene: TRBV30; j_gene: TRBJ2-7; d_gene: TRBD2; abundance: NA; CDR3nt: TGTGCCTGGAGTGTAAAGGCTAGCGGGAGGAAGTCCGAGCAGTACTTC; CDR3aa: CAWSVKASGRKSEQYF
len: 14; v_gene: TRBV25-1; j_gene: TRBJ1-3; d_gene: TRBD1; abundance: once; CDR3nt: TGTGCCAGCAGCGGGACAGGGTTTTCAAACACCATATATTTT; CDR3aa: CASSGTGFSNTIYF
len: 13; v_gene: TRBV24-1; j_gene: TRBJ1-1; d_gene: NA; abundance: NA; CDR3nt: TGTGCCACCAGGAACTCCCGGGACACTGAAGCTTTCTTT; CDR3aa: CATRNSRDTEAFF
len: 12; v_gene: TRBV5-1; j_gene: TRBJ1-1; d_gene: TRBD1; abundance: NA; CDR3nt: TGCGCCAGCAGCCCAGGACAGGGCCGAGCTTTCTTT; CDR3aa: CASSPGQGRAFF
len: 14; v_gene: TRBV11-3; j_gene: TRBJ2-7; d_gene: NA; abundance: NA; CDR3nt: TGTGCCAGCAGCAACCCCACAGTCTCCTACGAGCAGTACTTC; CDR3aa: CASSNPTVSYEQYF
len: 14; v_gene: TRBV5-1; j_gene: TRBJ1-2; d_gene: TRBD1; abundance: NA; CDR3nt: TGCGCCAGCAGCTTGACCGGACAGGAATATGGCTACACCTTC; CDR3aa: CASSLTGQEYGYTF
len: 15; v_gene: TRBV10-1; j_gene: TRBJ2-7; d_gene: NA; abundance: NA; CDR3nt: TGCGCCAGCAGAACCCACGACACCGTAGGTTACGAGCAGTACTTC; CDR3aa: CASRTHDTVGYEQYF
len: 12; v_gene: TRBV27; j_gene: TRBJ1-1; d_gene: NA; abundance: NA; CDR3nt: TGTGCCAGCAGTCACGGACGGGGTGAAGCTTTCTTT; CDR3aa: CASSHGRGEAFF
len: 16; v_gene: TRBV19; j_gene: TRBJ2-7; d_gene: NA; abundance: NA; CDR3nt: TGTGCCAGTAGTACCAGGACAGAACTGGGACACTACGAGCAGTACTTC; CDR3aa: CASSTRTELGHYEQYF
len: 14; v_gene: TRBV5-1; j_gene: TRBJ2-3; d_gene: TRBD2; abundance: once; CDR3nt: TGCGCCAGCAGCTCCGGGACTACTAGCGATACGCAGTATTTT; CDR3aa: CASSSGTTSDTQYF
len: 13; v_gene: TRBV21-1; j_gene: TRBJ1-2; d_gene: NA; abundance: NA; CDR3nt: TGTGCCAGCAGCAAACCCGGGACAGGTGGGAGCACCTTC; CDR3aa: CASSKPGTGGSTF
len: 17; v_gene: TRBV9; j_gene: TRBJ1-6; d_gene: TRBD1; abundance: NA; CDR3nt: TGTGCCAGCAGCGACCAGGGCACGGCAGGGGGATGGTCACCCCTCCACTTT; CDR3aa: CASSDQGTAGGWSPLHF
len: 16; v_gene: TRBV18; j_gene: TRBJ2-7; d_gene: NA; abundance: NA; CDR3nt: TGTGCCAGCTCACCAAGGAATCAACAGGGAAACGACGAGCAGTACTTC; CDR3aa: CASSPRNQQGNDEQYF
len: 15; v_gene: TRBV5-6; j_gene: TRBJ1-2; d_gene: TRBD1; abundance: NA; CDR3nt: TGTGCCAGCAGCCCCGGGACAGGGCGAGGCTATGGCTACACCTTC; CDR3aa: CASSPGTGRGYGYTF
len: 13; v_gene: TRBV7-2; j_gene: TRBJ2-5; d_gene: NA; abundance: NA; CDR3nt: TGTGCCAGCGTAGTAGCGGCTCAAGAGACCCAGTACTTC; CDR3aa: CASVVAAQETQYF
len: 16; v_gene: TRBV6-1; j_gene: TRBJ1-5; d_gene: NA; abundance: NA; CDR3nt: TGTGCCAGCAGTGAATCTGTCGGGGGAGGCAATCAGCCCCAGCATTTT; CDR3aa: CASSESVGGGNQPQHF
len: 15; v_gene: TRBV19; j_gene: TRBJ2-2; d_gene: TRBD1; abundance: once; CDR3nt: TGTGCCAGTAGCCCTGGGACAGGGTGGGTCGGGGAGCTGTTTTTT; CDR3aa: CASSPGTGWVGELFF
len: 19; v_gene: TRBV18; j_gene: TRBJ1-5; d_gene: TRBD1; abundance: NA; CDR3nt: TGTGCCAGCTCACCAGAGGGACAGGGGAATCCGCTTGGCAATCAGCCCCAGCATTTT; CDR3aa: CASSPEGQGNPLGNQPQHF
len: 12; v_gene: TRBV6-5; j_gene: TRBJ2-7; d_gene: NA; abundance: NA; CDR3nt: TGTGCCAGCAGCCCATCACCTACCGAGCAGTACTTC; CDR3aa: CASSPSPTEQYF
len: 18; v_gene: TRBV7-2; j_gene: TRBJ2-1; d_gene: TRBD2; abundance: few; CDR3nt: TGTGCCAGCAGCCGGTCAGGTGGGCTAGCGGGCTTTTACAATGAGCAGTTCTTC; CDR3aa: CASSRSGGLAGFYNEQFF
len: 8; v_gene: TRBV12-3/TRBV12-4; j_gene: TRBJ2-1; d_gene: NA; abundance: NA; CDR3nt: TGTGCCAGGGTGAGGGAGTTCTTC; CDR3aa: CARVREFF
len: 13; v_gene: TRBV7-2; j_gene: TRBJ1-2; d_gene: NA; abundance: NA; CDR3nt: TGTGCCAGCAGCTTAGCCAGGCTCTATGGCTACACCTTC; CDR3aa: CASSLARLYGYTF
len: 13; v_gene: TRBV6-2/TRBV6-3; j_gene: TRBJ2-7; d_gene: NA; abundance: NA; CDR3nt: TGTGCCAGCAGTTTCGGACAGTACTACGAGCAGTACTTC; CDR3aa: CASSFGQYYEQYF
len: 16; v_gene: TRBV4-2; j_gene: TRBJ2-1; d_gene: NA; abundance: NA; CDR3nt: TGTGCCAGCAGCCAAGTCGGGCAGTCGGGGTACAATGAGCAGTTCTTC; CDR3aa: CASSQVGQSGYNEQFF